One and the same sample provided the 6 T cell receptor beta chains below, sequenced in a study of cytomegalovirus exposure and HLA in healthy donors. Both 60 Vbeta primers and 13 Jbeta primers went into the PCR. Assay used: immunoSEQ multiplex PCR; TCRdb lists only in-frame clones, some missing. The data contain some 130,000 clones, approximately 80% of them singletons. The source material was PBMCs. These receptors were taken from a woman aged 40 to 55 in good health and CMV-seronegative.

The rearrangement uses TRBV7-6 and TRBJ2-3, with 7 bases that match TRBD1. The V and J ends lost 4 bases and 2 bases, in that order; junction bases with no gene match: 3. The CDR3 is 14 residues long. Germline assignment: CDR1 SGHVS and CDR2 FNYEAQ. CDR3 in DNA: TGTGCCAGCAGCTCCGGGACAGCCACAGATACGCAGTATTTT. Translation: CASSSGTATDTQYF.

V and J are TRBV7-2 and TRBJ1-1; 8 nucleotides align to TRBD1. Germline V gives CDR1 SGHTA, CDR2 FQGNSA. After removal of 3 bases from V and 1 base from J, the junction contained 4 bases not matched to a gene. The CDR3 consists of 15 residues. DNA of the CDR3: TGTGCCAGCAGCTTGGGACAGGTGGGGAACACTGAAGCTTTCTTT. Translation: CASSLGQVGNTEAFF.

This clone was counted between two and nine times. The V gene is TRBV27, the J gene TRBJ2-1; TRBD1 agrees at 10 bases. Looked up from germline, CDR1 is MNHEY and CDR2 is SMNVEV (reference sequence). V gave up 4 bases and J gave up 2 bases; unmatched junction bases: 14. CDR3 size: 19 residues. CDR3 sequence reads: CASSSYPKVGQGAYNEQFF. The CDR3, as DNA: TGTGCCAGCAGTTCTTATCCCAAGGTTGGACAGGGGGCCTACAATGAGCAGTTCTTC.

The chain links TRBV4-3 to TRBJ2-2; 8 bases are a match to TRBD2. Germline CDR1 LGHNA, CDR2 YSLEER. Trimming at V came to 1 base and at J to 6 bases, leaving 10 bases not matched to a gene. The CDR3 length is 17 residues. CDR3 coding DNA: TGCGCCAGCAGCCAAGCGGGTAACGGGGGGGCGTCCGGGGAGCTGTTTTTT. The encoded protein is CASSQAGNGGASGELFF.

CDR3 nucleotides: TGTGCCAGCAGTGAAAGGGACAGGGGGGGTGTGACCCAGTACTTC. It encodes CASSERDRGGVTQYF. The chain employs TRBV6-1 and TRBJ2-5; TRBD1 aligns across 11 bases. With 2 bases clipped from V and 7 bases from J, the junction kept 6 bases outside the gene matches. The germline V gene encodes CDR1 MNHNS and CDR2 SASEGT. This CDR3 has 15 residues.

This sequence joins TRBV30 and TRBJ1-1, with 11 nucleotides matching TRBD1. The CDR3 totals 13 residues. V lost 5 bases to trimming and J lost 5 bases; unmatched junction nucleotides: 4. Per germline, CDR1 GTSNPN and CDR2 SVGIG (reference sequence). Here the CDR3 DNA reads TGTGCCTGGGGGACAGGGGGAGGTACTGAAGCTTTCTTT. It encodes CAWGTGGGTEAFF.